Presented here are 18 T cell receptor beta chains from one specimen sequenced in a study of shared clonotypes between healthy human individuals. Using immunoSEQ multiplex PCR, the repertoire was profiled, and TCRdb retains in-frame clones only, with some absent. The sample comprises millions of clones, 85% to 95% of which are singletons, and 0.39% rests with the top ten. Sequencing was performed on naive CD4+ T cells from PBMCs. Noted subset: CD45RA+ positively selected. These receptors were taken from a man aged 18 to 35 in good health. Some clones in this sample may be carry-over from other donors' samples.

The count of this clone is one. The chain employs TRBV6-4 and TRBJ2-1; a possible D gene is TRBD1 (7 bases). Germline V CDR1 and CDR2: MRHNA, SNTAGT. This CDR3 spans 14 amino acids. Trimming removed 2 bases at V and 4 bases at J, with 9 bases between. The CDR3 here is CASSDQGGYNEQFF. CDR3 sequence (DNA): TGTGCCAGCAGTGACCAGGGGGGTTACAATGAGCAGTTCTTC.

The rearrangement joins TRBV4-1 to TRBJ2-1; 9 bases line up with TRBD1. The CDR3 loop spans 16 amino acids. Trimming removed 5 bases from V and 7 bases from J; junction bases left unmatched: 12. The germline gives CDR1 MGHRA, CDR2 YSYEKL. The CDR3 DNA reads as TGCGCCAGCAGCTCTCCTTGGGACAGGGTTGAAAATGAGCAGTTCTTC. Protein: CASSSPWDRVENEQFF.

This sequence joins TRBV28 and TRBJ2-7; 11 bases fit TRBD2. The germline gives CDR1 MDHEN, CDR2 SYDVKM. Unmatched junction bases numbered 7, after V lost 6 bases and J lost 3 bases. This CDR3 region has 15 residues. The CDR3 nucleotides read TGTGCCAGCAGAGCTAAACTAGCGGGAGTCTACGAGCAGTACTTC. Translated: CASRAKLAGVYEQYF.

This clone was counted a few times. The V gene is TRBV6-1, the J gene TRBJ1-1; D is ambiguous. Germline assignment: CDR1 MNHNS and CDR2 SASEGT. This CDR3 spans 13 amino acids. Trimming left V 6 bases short and J 2 bases short, with 10 bases between. The CDR3 DNA sequence: TGTGCCAGCAGCGGAATGGGTAACACTGAAGCTTTCTTT. Amino acid sequence: CASSGMGNTEAFF.

This chain connects TRBV12-1 to TRBJ1-4; the table's D gene call, TRBD1, was not cross checked with the DNA. TRBV12-1 is annotated as a pseudogene. The CDR3 length is 15 residues. For the CDR3, the DNA is TGTGCCAGCAGCCAAAAAACAGTTTCTAATGAAAAACTGTTTTTT. Residues: CASSQKTVSNEKLFF.

This clone has a single count. The chain is built from TRBV5-4 and TRBJ1-1, with TRBD1 as a possible D gene (6 bases). V lost 5 bases and J lost 5, with 16 bases in between. Germline V gene lookup returns CDR1 SGHNT and CDR2 YYREEE (reference sequence). The CDR3 length is 14 residues. CDR3 amino acids: CASSRGWGQTEAFF. The CDR3 coding sequence is TGTGCCAGCAGTAGGGGGTGGGGGCAAACTGAAGCTTTCTTT.

The chain uses TRBV28 and TRBJ2-7; perhaps TRBD1 as D (6 bases). This CDR3 is 12 amino acids long. Germline V CDR1 and CDR2: MDHEN, SYDVKM. Trimming removed 6 bases from V and 4 bases from J, with 10 bases in between. This CDR3 reads CASRKDRYEQYF. As DNA, the CDR3 is TGTGCCAGCAGAAAAGACAGGTACGAGCAGTACTTC.

With respect to this clone: This same CDR3 is encoded by further DNA sequences in the sample. V is TRBV19 and J is TRBJ2-1; a weak D match, TRBD1 (7 bases). CDR1 is LNHDA, CDR2 SQIVND, per germline (reference sequence). There are 12 residues in the CDR3. Trimming took off 5 bases at V and 8 bases at J, with 10 bases between the two ends. The CDR3 bases are TGTGCCAGTAGTCGCAGGGGGGATGAGCAGTTCTTC. Its translation: CASSRRGDEQFF. Full variable domain (rest looked up from reference TRBV19 and TRBJ2-1): DGGITQSPKYLFRKEGQNVTLSCEQNLNHDAMYWYRQDPGQGLRLIYYSQIVNDFQKGDIAEGYSVSREKKESFPLTVTSAQKNPTAFYLCASSRRGDEQFFGPGTRLTVL.

The gene calls are TRBV18 and TRBJ2-6, with TRBD1 matching over 8 bases. Germline CDR1 reads KGHSH; CDR2 reads LQKENI. CDR3 length: 15 amino acids. Losses at the gene ends were 8 bases for V and 2 bases for J; bases not matched to a gene: 5. The CDR3 DNA is TGTGCCAGCAGACAGGGGAATCCTGGGGCCAACGTCCTGACTTTC. It codes for CASRQGNPGANVLTF. Based on the CDR3 plus reference TRBV18 and TRBJ2-6, the full variable domain is NAGVMQNPRHLVRRRGQEARLRCSPMKGHSHVYWYRQLPEEGLKFMVYLQKENIIDESGMPKERFSAEFPKEGPSILRIQQVVRGDSAAYFCASRQGNPGANVLTFGAGSRLTVL.

The chain links TRBV5-4 to TRBJ2-6; no clear D. Germline assignment: CDR1 SGHNT and CDR2 YYREEE (reference sequence). This CDR3 comprises 18 residues. V was trimmed by 2 bases and J by 0 bases, leaving 15 bases between them. CDR3 nucleotide sequence: TGTGCCAGCAGCTTTGGCCAGCTGGCTAGCTCTGGGGCCAACGTCCTGACTTTC. As protein: CASSFGQLASSGANVLTF. Drawing the rest from reference TRBV5-4 and TRBJ2-6, the complete variable domain is ETGVTQSPTHLIKTRGQQVTLRCSSQSGHNTVSWYQQALGQGPQFIFQYYREEENGRGNFPPRFSGLQFPNYSSELNVNALELDDSALYLCASSFGQLASSGANVLTFGAGSRLTVL.

V is TRBV19 and J is TRBJ1-2, with TRBD1 identical over 8 bases. CDR3 length: 15 residues. Losses at the gene ends were 4 bases for V and 4 bases for J; bases not matched to a gene: 8. Germline V gene sequence: CDR1 LNHDA, CDR2 SQIVND (reference sequence). The CDR3: CASSTIGQGSYGYTF. The CDR3, as DNA: TGTGCCAGTAGTACCATTGGACAGGGCAGCTATGGCTACACCTTC.

V usage is TRBV19 and J usage is TRBJ1-1; no clear D. The CDR3 totals 15 residues. Between the trimmed V and J ends, which lost 4 bases and 6 bases, there was a span of 18 bases. Germline loops: CDR1 LNHDA, CDR2 SQIVND (reference sequence). The CDR3 coding sequence is TGTGCCAGTAGTAGGGGTGCGGCCTCGTTCCCTGAAGCTTTCTTT. Its translation: CASSRGAASFPEAFF. Full variable domain (missing parts from reference TRBV19 and TRBJ1-1): DGGITQSPKYLFRKEGQNVTLSCEQNLNHDAMYWYRQDPGQGLRLIYYSQIVNDFQKGDIAEGYSVSREKKESFPLTVTSAQKNPTAFYLCASSRGAASFPEAFFGQGTRLTVV.

The chain combines TRBV7-8 with TRBJ1-4, with 8 bases aligning to TRBD1. In germline, CDR1 is SGHVS, CDR2 FQNEAQ. V lost 4 bases, J lost 8 bases, and 12 bases stayed unmatched. The CDR3 sequence is 16 residues long. The CDR3 here is CASSSEARTGKEKLFF. The CDR3 nucleotides read TGTGCCAGCAGCTCGGAAGCCAGGACAGGGAAGGAAAAACTGTTTTTT.

Worth noting for this clone: In the same sample, other DNA sequences code for this CDR3. This sequence joins TRBV9 and TRBJ2-5, with D tentatively TRBD2 (6 bases). The V and J ends lost 0 bases and 4 bases respectively, with 7 bases between them. CDR1 is SGDLS, CDR2 YYNGEE, per germline. The CDR3 is 13 residues long. The CDR3 sequence is CASSVVGGETQYF. In DNA form, the CDR3 reads TGTGCCAGCAGCGTAGTGGGGGGAGAGACCCAGTACTTC.

The rearrangement uses TRBV29-1 and TRBJ2-2, with 11 bases lining up with TRBD2. The CDR3 runs 14 residues. CDR1 is SQVTM, CDR2 ANQGSEA, per germline. V dropped 4 bases and J dropped 6; count of bases not matched to a gene: 4. The CDR3 DNA sequence: TGCAGCGTTGGCAAACTAGCGGGGGCCGGGGAGCTGTTTTTT. Encoded protein: CSVGKLAGAGELFF.

DNA of the CDR3: TGTGCCAGCAGTTACAGTCTAGCGGCTACGCAGCAGTACTTC. Its translation is CASSYSLAATQQYF. The chain is built from TRBV6-6 and TRBJ2-7; 7 bases match TRBD2. Germline values: CDR1 MNHNY, CDR2 SVGAGI (reference sequence). V was pared by 2 bases and J by 8 bases, with 9 bases of the junction left unmatched. This CDR3 spans 14 amino acids.

This clone was found once. The J gene is TRBJ2-1, the V gene TRBV5-1; 7 bases map to TRBD1. V gave up 6 bases and J gave up 4 bases; unmatched junction bases: 7. Germline V gene sequence: CDR1 SGHRS, CDR2 YFSETQ. The CDR3 loop spans 14 amino acids. DNA of the CDR3: TGCGCCAGCATGGAACAGGGGAGTTACAATGAGCAGTTCTTC. It yields the protein CASMEQGSYNEQFF.

V and J are TRBV28 and TRBJ1-3; D ambiguous. The germline V and J ends were trimmed by 2 bases and 0 bases, with 14 bases remaining between them. The CDR3 extends over 17 amino acids. Germline CDR1 and CDR2: MDHEN and SYDVKM. The CDR3 loop is CASSLHPGTFSGNTIYF. CDR3 DNA sequence: TGTGCCAGCAGTTTACACCCTGGCACTTTCTCTGGAAACACCATATATTTT. The full variable domain, its missing parts supplied by reference TRBV28 and TRBJ1-3, is DVKVTQSSRYLVKRTGEKVFLECVQDMDHENMFWYRQDPGLGLRLIYFSYDVKMKEKGDIPEGYSVSREKKERFSLILESASTNQTSMYLCASSLHPGTFSGNTIYFGEGSWLTVV.